This T cell receptor (beta chain) was recorded in a study of OX40 agonist ivuxolimab in advanced cancers. Whole-study context: Recorded diagnoses for dose-escalation patients were hepatocellular carcinoma, melanoma, renal cell or head and neck cancer. The mean age was approximately 56 years, ranging from 23 to 79, with under 90% of participants male. Antecedent anti-PD-1, anti-PD-L1 or anti-CTLA-4 therapy was permissible, with approximately 44% having received some.

The method was immunoSEQ multiplex PCR; TCRdb's version includes in-frame clones alone and lacks a portion of them. The repertoire consists of approximately 77,000 clones, with about 89% occurring once and the leading ten covering about 15%. V was pared by 7 bases and J by 2 bases, with 12 bases between. The CDR3 is 13 residues long. Germline CDR1 is MNHNS and CDR2 is SASEGT. The V gene is TRBV6-1, the J gene TRBJ2-7; D gene unclear. Source: CD4+ or CD8+ T cells sorted from blood, taken in a trial of the OX40 agonist ivuxolimab. The receptor's source is an adult with an advanced solid tumor such as melanoma, head and neck, liver or kidney cancer. In DNA, the CDR3 is TGTGCCAGCAAGGGATCAGCCGCCTACGAGCAGTACTTC. Protein product: CASKGSAAYEQYF.